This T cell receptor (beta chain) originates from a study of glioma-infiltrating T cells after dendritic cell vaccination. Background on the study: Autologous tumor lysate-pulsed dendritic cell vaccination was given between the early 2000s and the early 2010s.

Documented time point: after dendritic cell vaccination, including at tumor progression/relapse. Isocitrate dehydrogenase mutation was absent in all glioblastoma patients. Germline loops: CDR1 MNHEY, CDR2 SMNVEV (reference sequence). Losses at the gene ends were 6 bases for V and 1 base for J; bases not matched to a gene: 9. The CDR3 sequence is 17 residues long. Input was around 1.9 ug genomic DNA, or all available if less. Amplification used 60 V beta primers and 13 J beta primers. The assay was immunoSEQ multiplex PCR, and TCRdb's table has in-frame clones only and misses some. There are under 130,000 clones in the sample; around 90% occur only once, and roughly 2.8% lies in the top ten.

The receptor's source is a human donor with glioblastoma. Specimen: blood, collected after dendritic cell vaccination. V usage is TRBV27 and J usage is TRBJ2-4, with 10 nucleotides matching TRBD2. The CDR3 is CASSLAGESPAKNIQYF. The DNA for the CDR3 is TGTGCCAGCAGCCTAGCGGGAGAATCACCGGCCAAAAACATTCAGTACTTC.